This T cell receptor (beta chain) was observed in a study of T cells after yellow fever vaccination. 5'RACE template switching added a universal primer site and UMIs to TCR cDNA. Via MiXCR, TCRdb re-called the 5' RACE reads, giving one row per CDR3 protein. The sample has 300,000 or so distinct CDR3 sequences; 7% to 9% are singletons. Findings and caveats of the study: Post-booster samples contained most primary-vaccination clones (approximately 97% CD4, around 90% CD8).

Per the germline V gene, CDR1 is SGHAT and CDR2 is FQNNGV. V dropped 0 bases and J dropped 13 bases, with 10 bases sitting between them. This CDR3 spans 12 amino acids. The sample holds a few counts of this clonotype. Its matching antigen is unknown. The chain is built from TRBV11-2 and TRBJ2-1; D not resolved. Sequenced material: PBMCs, taken more than 35 days after the first yellow fever vaccination. The clonotype was recovered from a man younger than 35 who received the YFV17D yellow fever vaccine. The CDR3, as DNA: TGTGCCAGCAGCTTAGATGCGAGGTTTCAGTTCTTC. Its protein is CASSLDARFQFF.